The rows below give T cell receptor beta chains drawn from one sample of a study of vaccination and CD4 T cells after COVID-19. The antigens these receptors bind are not known. TCRdb recomputed calls from the PCR reads with MiXCR, one row per CDR3 protein. The profile shows some 14,000 distinct CDR3 sequences, 50% to 60% of them singletons. The sample consisted of CD4+ T cells from blood, cultured in vitro. These receptors were obtained from a human donor who had recovered from COVID-19. CDR3s include the opening cysteine and the closing phenylalanine or tryptophan. The order of the fields is J gene, V gene, clone size, CDR3 length, D gene, CDR3 DNA, CDR3 protein. The D gene is left open where the match is weak. Clone size, where shown, is once, few, many, or a class for clones that have expanded.

J gene: TRBJ1-5; V gene: TRBV28; clone size: few; CDR3 length: 15; D gene: TRBD1; CDR3 DNA: TGTGCCAGCACCATAGGGGGCGCGGGCAATCAGCCCCAGCATTTT; CDR3 protein: CASTIGGAGNQPQHF
J gene: TRBJ1-1; V gene: TRBV18; clone size: once; CDR3 length: 13; D gene: TRBD1; CDR3 DNA: TGTGCCAGCTCACTCGACAGGGAGGCTGAAGCTTTCTTT; CDR3 protein: CASSLDREAEAFF
J gene: TRBJ2-6; V gene: TRBV28; clone size: NA; CDR3 length: 16; D gene: NA; CDR3 DNA: TGTGCCGGCTCATCGGCAGCCGACTCTGGGGCCAACGTCCTGACTTTC; CDR3 protein: CAGSSAADSGANVLTF
J gene: TRBJ1-5; V gene: TRBV28; clone size: NA; CDR3 length: 15; D gene: TRBD1; CDR3 DNA: TGTGCCAGCAGTTTAAAAGAGACAGGGAATCGGCCCCAGCATTTT; CDR3 protein: CASSLKETGNRPQHF
J gene: TRBJ1-6; V gene: TRBV30; clone size: NA; CDR3 length: 15; D gene: NA; CDR3 DNA: TGTGCCTGGAGTGTAAGTGGGACGGATAATTCACCCCTCCACTTT; CDR3 protein: CAWSVSGTDNSPLHF
J gene: TRBJ1-1; V gene: TRBV28; clone size: NA; CDR3 length: 11; D gene: NA; CDR3 DNA: TGTGCCAGCAGTTTACGGTCTGGAGCTTTCTTT; CDR3 protein: CASSLRSGAFF
J gene: TRBJ1-3; V gene: TRBV19; clone size: NA; CDR3 length: 16; D gene: TRBD1; CDR3 DNA: TGTGCCAGTAGTATGATCGACAGGGGCAAACGAAACACCATATATTTT; CDR3 protein: CASSMIDRGKRNTIYF
J gene: TRBJ1-3; V gene: TRBV7-9; clone size: NA; CDR3 length: 14; D gene: NA; CDR3 DNA: TGTGCCAGCAGCCGGGGGAACTCTGGAAACACCATATATTTT; CDR3 protein: CASSRGNSGNTIYF
J gene: TRBJ2-7; V gene: TRBV7-2; clone size: NA; CDR3 length: 13; D gene: NA; CDR3 DNA: TGTGCCAGCAGCTTACGAGGATCTGACGAGCAGTACTTC; CDR3 protein: CASSLRGSDEQYF
J gene: TRBJ2-5; V gene: TRBV28; clone size: NA; CDR3 length: 13; D gene: NA; CDR3 DNA: TGTGCCAGCAGTTCCTGGGGATCAGAGACCCAGTACTTC; CDR3 protein: CASSSWGSETQYF
J gene: TRBJ2-5; V gene: TRBV4-2; clone size: NA; CDR3 length: 17; D gene: TRBD2; CDR3 DNA: TGTGCCAGCAGCCAAGAAGCTAGCGGGAGCTCCCGAGAGACCCAGTACTTC; CDR3 protein: CASSQEASGSSRETQYF
J gene: TRBJ2-1; V gene: TRBV10-3; clone size: NA; CDR3 length: 19; D gene: NA; CDR3 DNA: TGTGCCATCAGTGAGCAGAATTTCGATAGTTGGGCAGCCCTCAATGAGCAGTTCTTC; CDR3 protein: CAISEQNFDSWAALNEQFF
J gene: TRBJ2-1; V gene: TRBV7-9; clone size: few; CDR3 length: 16; D gene: TRBD2; CDR3 DNA: TGTGCCAGCAGCTTAGCTAGCGGGAGCTCCTACAATGAGCAGTTCTTC; CDR3 protein: CASSLASGSSYNEQFF
J gene: TRBJ2-7; V gene: TRBV5-6; clone size: NA; CDR3 length: 22; D gene: TRBD2; CDR3 DNA: TGTGCCAGCAGCTTTTTACGTAGCGGGACCGACAAACCGACCTATGAAACCTACGAGCAGTACTTC; CDR3 protein: CASSFLRSGTDKPTYETYEQYF
J gene: TRBJ1-1; V gene: TRBV30; clone size: NA; CDR3 length: 15; D gene: NA; CDR3 DNA: TGTGCCTGGAGCCCCGGCGGGGGGGCGAACACTGAAGCTTTCTTT; CDR3 protein: CAWSPGGGANTEAFF
J gene: TRBJ2-2; V gene: TRBV28; clone size: NA; CDR3 length: 13; D gene: NA; CDR3 DNA: TGTGCCAGCAGTTTACGGGACACCGGGGAGCTGTTTTTT; CDR3 protein: CASSLRDTGELFF
J gene: TRBJ1-2; V gene: TRBV7-9; clone size: few; CDR3 length: 15; D gene: NA; CDR3 DNA: TGTGCCAGTCGCCCCCGGACCAGCCCTAGCGGGGGCTACACCTTC; CDR3 protein: CASRPRTSPSGGYTF
J gene: TRBJ1-2; V gene: TRBV4-2; clone size: NA; CDR3 length: 20; D gene: NA; CDR3 DNA: NA; CDR3 protein: CASSQSSYEQYFGPGYGYTF
J gene: TRBJ2-3; V gene: TRBV7-9; clone size: few; CDR3 length: 16; D gene: NA; CDR3 DNA: TGTGCCAGCAGCTTAGTTGGCAGGGGTTACACAGATACGCAGTATTTT; CDR3 protein: CASSLVGRGYTDTQYF
J gene: TRBJ2-2; V gene: TRBV24-1; clone size: NA; CDR3 length: 17; D gene: TRBD2; CDR3 DNA: TGTGCCACCAGTGACCATCTAACTGGCGGGAGGGCCGGGGAGCTGTTTTTT; CDR3 protein: CATSDHLTGGRAGELFF
J gene: TRBJ2-3; V gene: TRBV7-3; clone size: NA; CDR3 length: 14; D gene: NA; CDR3 DNA: TGTGCCAGCAGGGGGCAGTTTGGGACAGATACGCAGTATTTT; CDR3 protein: CASRGQFGTDTQYF
J gene: TRBJ1-5; V gene: TRBV20-1; clone size: NA; CDR3 length: 16; D gene: NA; CDR3 DNA: TGCAGTGCTAGAGCTGCGGGACTTTATAGCAATCAGCCCCAGCATTTT; CDR3 protein: CSARAAGLYSNQPQHF
J gene: TRBJ2-7; V gene: TRBV6-1; clone size: NA; CDR3 length: 16; D gene: TRBD2; CDR3 DNA: TGTGCCAGCAGTGGTCGACTAGCGGGAGCGTGTTACGAGCAGTACTTC; CDR3 protein: CASSGRLAGACYEQYF
J gene: TRBJ1-5; V gene: TRBV5-1; clone size: few; CDR3 length: 14; D gene: NA; CDR3 DNA: TGCGCCAGCAGCTTGGACCCGCGGGATCAGCCCCAGCATTTT; CDR3 protein: CASSLDPRDQPQHF
J gene: TRBJ2-1; V gene: TRBV20-1; clone size: NA; CDR3 length: 14; D gene: TRBD2; CDR3 DNA: TGCAGTGCTCTACGACTAGCGGGAGCCGATGAGCAGTTCTTC; CDR3 protein: CSALRLAGADEQFF
J gene: TRBJ2-1; V gene: TRBV6-5; clone size: NA; CDR3 length: 18; D gene: TRBD2; CDR3 DNA: TGTGCCAGCAGTTACACCTTATCACTAGCGGGAGGAGTGAATGAGCAGTTCTTC; CDR3 protein: CASSYTLSLAGGVNEQFF
J gene: TRBJ2-1; V gene: TRBV24-1; clone size: NA; CDR3 length: 16; D gene: TRBD1; CDR3 DNA: TGTGCCACGTCGGGACAGGGGGTCAACTTTTACAATGAGCAGTTCTTC; CDR3 protein: CATSGQGVNFYNEQFF
J gene: TRBJ1-2; V gene: TRBV5-6; clone size: NA; CDR3 length: 15; D gene: TRBD1; CDR3 DNA: TGTGCCAGCAGCTCGGACAGGGGGTATGGCTATGGCTACACCTTC; CDR3 protein: CASSSDRGYGYGYTF
J gene: TRBJ2-1; V gene: TRBV30; clone size: NA; CDR3 length: 15; D gene: TRBD2; CDR3 DNA: TGTGCCTGGAGCGCTGGGACTAGCGGACTCAATGAGCAGTTCTTC; CDR3 protein: CAWSAGTSGLNEQFF
J gene: TRBJ1-5; V gene: TRBV18; clone size: NA; CDR3 length: 13; D gene: NA; CDR3 DNA: TGTGCCAGCTCACCCGGCGCCGATCAGCCCCAGCATTTT; CDR3 protein: CASSPGADQPQHF
J gene: TRBJ1-1; V gene: TRBV6-2/TRBV6-3; clone size: few; CDR3 length: 11; D gene: NA; CDR3 DNA: TGTGCCAGCAGTACGAGACAGGAAGCTTTCTTT; CDR3 protein: CASSTRQEAFF
J gene: TRBJ2-5; V gene: TRBV12-3/TRBV12-4; clone size: NA; CDR3 length: 12; D gene: NA; CDR3 DNA: TGTGCCAGCAGAACAACAGGGGAGACCCAGTACTTC; CDR3 protein: CASRTTGETQYF
J gene: TRBJ1-6; V gene: TRBV30; clone size: NA; CDR3 length: 15; D gene: NA; CDR3 DNA: TGTGCCTGGAGTGGGTGGGACGGGACAAATTCACCCCTCCACTTT; CDR3 protein: CAWSGWDGTNSPLHF
J gene: TRBJ2-7; V gene: TRBV20-1; clone size: NA; CDR3 length: 12; D gene: NA; CDR3 DNA: TGCAGCTCGGCGGGGATTCGGTACGAGCAGTACTTC; CDR3 protein: CSSAGIRYEQYF
J gene: TRBJ1-6; V gene: TRBV27; clone size: NA; CDR3 length: 13; D gene: NA; CDR3 DNA: TGTGCCAGCAAACCCCGCTATAATTCACCCCTCCACTTT; CDR3 protein: CASKPRYNSPLHF
J gene: TRBJ1-2; V gene: TRBV5-1; clone size: NA; CDR3 length: 16; D gene: TRBD1; CDR3 DNA: TGCGCCAGCAGAGGGTACAGGGGGTTAGCTAACTATGGCTACACCTTC; CDR3 protein: CASRGYRGLANYGYTF
J gene: TRBJ1-6; V gene: TRBV3-1; clone size: NA; CDR3 length: 13; D gene: TRBD1; CDR3 DNA: TGTGCCAGCAGTGGACAGGGGTGGAGATCCCTCCACTTT; CDR3 protein: CASSGQGWRSLHF
J gene: TRBJ1-2; V gene: TRBV2; clone size: NA; CDR3 length: 13; D gene: NA; CDR3 DNA: TGTGCCAGCCGGGGAAGCCCCAGTCTCGGCTACACCTTC; CDR3 protein: CASRGSPSLGYTF
J gene: TRBJ2-3; V gene: TRBV4-1; clone size: NA; CDR3 length: 15; D gene: NA; CDR3 DNA: TGCGCCAGTAAAGCGAACAGGGTTAGCACAGATACGCAGTATTTT; CDR3 protein: CASKANRVSTDTQYF
J gene: TRBJ2-3; V gene: TRBV20-1; clone size: NA; CDR3 length: 12; D gene: NA; CDR3 DNA: TGCAGTGCCGATACGACCACAGATACGCAGTATTTT; CDR3 protein: CSADTTTDTQYF
J gene: TRBJ2-2; V gene: TRBV6-1; clone size: NA; CDR3 length: 19; D gene: NA; CDR3 DNA: TGTGCCAGCACCCAGGACAGGGGGCTAGCGGGAGTGCGTAATGGGGAGCTGTTTTTT; CDR3 protein: CASTQDRGLAGVRNGELFF
J gene: TRBJ2-7; V gene: TRBV6-1; clone size: NA; CDR3 length: 14; D gene: TRBD1; CDR3 DNA: TGTGCCAGCAGCCTTAAGGACAGGGAAAATTGGCAGTACTTC; CDR3 protein: CASSLKDRENWQYF
J gene: TRBJ2-3; V gene: TRBV19; clone size: NA; CDR3 length: 16; D gene: TRBD1; CDR3 DNA: TGTGCCAGTAGTATAGATCAAGGACAGGGGCTAGATACGCAGTATTTT; CDR3 protein: CASSIDQGQGLDTQYF
J gene: TRBJ1-2; V gene: TRBV6-5; clone size: NA; CDR3 length: 12; D gene: NA; CDR3 DNA: TGTGCCAGCAGTTATCAACAGTCCGTTCCCACCTTC; CDR3 protein: CASSYQQSVPTF
J gene: TRBJ2-7; V gene: TRBV20-1; clone size: NA; CDR3 length: 16; D gene: NA; CDR3 DNA: TGCAGTGCTAGAGGAAGTCGTAGCGGCTCCTCCTACGAGCAGTACTTC; CDR3 protein: CSARGSRSGSSYEQYF